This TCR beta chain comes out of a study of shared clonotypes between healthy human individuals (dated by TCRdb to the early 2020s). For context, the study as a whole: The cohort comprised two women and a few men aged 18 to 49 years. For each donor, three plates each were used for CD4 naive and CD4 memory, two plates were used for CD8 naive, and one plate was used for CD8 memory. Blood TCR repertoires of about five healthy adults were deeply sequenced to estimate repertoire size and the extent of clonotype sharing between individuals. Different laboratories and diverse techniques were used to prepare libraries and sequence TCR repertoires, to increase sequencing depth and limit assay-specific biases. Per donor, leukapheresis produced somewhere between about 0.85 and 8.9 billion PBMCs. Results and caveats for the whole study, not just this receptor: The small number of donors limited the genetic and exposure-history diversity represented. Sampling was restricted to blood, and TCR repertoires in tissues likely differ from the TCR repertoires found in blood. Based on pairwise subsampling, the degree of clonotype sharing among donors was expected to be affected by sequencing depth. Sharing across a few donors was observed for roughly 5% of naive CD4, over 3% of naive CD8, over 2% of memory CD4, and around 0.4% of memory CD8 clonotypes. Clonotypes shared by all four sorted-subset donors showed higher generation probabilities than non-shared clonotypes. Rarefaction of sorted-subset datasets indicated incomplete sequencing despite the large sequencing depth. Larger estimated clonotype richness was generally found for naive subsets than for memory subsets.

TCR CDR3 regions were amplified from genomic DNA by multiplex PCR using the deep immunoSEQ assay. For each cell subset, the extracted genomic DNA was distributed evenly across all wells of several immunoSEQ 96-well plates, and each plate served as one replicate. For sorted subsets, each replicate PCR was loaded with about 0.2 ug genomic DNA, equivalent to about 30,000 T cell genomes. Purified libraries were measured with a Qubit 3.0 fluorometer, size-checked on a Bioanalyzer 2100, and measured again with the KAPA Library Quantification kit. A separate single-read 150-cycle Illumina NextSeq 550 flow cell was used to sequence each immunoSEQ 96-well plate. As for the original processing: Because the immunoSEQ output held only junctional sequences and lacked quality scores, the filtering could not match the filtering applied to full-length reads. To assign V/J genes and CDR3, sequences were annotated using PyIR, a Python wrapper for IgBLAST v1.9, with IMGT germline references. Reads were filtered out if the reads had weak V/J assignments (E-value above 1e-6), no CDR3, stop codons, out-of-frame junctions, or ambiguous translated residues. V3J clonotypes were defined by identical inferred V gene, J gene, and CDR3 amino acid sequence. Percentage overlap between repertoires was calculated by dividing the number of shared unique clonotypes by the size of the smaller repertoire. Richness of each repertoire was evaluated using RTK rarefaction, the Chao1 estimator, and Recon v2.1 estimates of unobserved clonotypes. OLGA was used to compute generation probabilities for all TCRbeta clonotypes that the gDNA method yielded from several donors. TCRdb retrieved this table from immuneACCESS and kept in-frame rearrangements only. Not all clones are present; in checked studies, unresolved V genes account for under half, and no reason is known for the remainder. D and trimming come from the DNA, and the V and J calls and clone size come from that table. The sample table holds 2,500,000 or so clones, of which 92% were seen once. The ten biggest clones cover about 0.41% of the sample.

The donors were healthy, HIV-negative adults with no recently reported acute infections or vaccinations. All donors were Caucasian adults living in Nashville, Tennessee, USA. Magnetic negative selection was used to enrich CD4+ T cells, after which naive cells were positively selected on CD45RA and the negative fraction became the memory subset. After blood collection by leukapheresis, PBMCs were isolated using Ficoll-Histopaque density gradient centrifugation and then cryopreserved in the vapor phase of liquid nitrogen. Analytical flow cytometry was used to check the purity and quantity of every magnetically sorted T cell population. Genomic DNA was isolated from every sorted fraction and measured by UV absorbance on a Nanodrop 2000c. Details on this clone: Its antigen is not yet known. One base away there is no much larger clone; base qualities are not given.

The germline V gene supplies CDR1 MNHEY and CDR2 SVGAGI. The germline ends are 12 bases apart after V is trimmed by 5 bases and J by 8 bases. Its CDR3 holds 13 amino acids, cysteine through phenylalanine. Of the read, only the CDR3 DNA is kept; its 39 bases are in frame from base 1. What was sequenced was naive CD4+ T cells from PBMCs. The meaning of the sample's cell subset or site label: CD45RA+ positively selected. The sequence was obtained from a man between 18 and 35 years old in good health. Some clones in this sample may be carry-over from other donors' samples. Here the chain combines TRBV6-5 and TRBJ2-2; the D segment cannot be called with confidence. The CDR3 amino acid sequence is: CASSPPGAGELFF. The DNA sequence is TGTGCCAGCAGTCCACCAGGTGCGGGGGAGCTGTTTTTT.